The present entry profiles one TCR beta chain with its context. This entry belongs to a study of blood T cell repertoires in COVID-19. Background on the study: From T cells, B-cell-depleted T cells, or PBMCs came the material, which was cDNA or gDNA.

TCRdb's copy holds only in-frame clones and misses some; the assay was immunoSEQ multiplex PCR. Among 68,000 or so clones listed, over 65% were seen once. Trimming stripped 6 bases from V and 6 bases from J, with 6 bases between. Germline CDR1 reads MNHEY; CDR2 reads SVGAGI. The CDR3 is 12 residues long. The specimen sequenced was peripheral blood. This chain uses TRBV6-5 with TRBJ1-6, with D unresolved. This receptor was obtained from a human donor in a cohort sampled during active COVID-19. This CDR3 is CASREFNSPLHF. The CDR3, as DNA: TGTGCCAGCAGGGAGTTTAATTCACCCCTCCACTTT.